What follows are 19 T cell receptor beta chains derived from one specimen sequenced in a study of cytomegalovirus exposure and HLA in healthy donors. Primers: 60 Vbeta forward and 13 Jbeta reverse. Measured with immunoSEQ multiplex PCR; TCRdb has only the in-frame clones, and not every one. The sample records 70,000 to 85,000 clones, under 65% being singletons. Sequencing input: PBMCs. Source of these receptors: a male donor in good health and CMV-seropositive.

The J gene is TRBJ1-1, the V gene TRBV18; possibly TRBD1 for D (5 bases). Trimming removed 6 bases at V and 5 bases at J, with 16 bases between. Germline CDR1 KGHSH, CDR2 LQKENI. The CDR3 covers 14 residues. The CDR3 sequence: CASSPGTVGTEAFF. In nucleotides, the CDR3 is TGTGCCAGCTCCCCCGGGACTGTAGGGACTGAAGCTTTCTTT. Using reference TRBV18 and TRBJ1-1 for the parts outside the CDR3, the full variable domain is NAGVMQNPRHLVRRRGQEARLRCSPMKGHSHVYWYRQLPEEGLKFMVYLQKENIIDESGMPKERFSAEFPKEGPSILRIQQVVRGDSAAYFCASSPGTVGTEAFFGQGTRLTVV.

The chain couples TRBV5-1 to TRBJ2-1; 9 nucleotides line up with TRBD2. Germline V gives CDR1 SGHRS, CDR2 YFSETQ. The CDR3 covers 15 residues. Losses at the gene ends were 2 bases for V and 4 bases for J; bases not matched to a gene: 4. DNA of the CDR3: TGCGCCAGCAGCTTCGGCGGGGGGGAATACAATGAGCAGTTCTTC. Translating gives CASSFGGGEYNEQFF.

CDR3 sequence (DNA): TGTGCCAGCAGCCAGTCCCTCGGACAGGGGAGAGGCTACACCTTC. This encodes CASSQSLGQGRGYTF. This rearrangement joins TRBV14 to TRBJ1-2; 9 nucleotides line up with TRBD1. Germline V gene sequence: CDR1 SGHDN, CDR2 FVKESK. V lost 3 bases and J lost 8; bases outside the gene matches: 10. The CDR3 runs 15 residues.

The chain combines TRBV7-2 with TRBJ2-5, with TRBD2 matching 12 bases. The V and J ends lost 5 bases and 2 bases, in that order; junction bases with no gene match: 6. Germline CDR1 SGHTA, CDR2 FQGNSA. CDR3 size: 16 residues. The CDR3 nucleotides are TGTGCCAGCAGCCAGTCTAGCGGGGGGGCTCAAGAGACCCAGTACTTC. Protein product: CASSQSSGGAQETQYF.

J is TRBJ1-2 and V is TRBV4-3; no clear D. The CDR3 extends over 15 amino acids. With 1 base removed from V and 5 bases from J, the gap between germline ends came to 14 bases. Germline CDR1 is LGHNA and CDR2 is YSLEER. Here the CDR3 DNA reads TGCGCCAGCAGCCAAGTGCAACAGCTAAATTATGGCTACACCTTC. Amino acid sequence: CASSQVQQLNYGYTF.

V is TRBV30 and J is TRBJ1-5, with TRBD1 as a possible D gene (5 bases). The germline V gene has CDR1 GTSNPN and CDR2 SVGIG (reference sequence). V lost 8 bases and J 0 bases, leaving 26 bases between the germline ends. The length of the CDR3 is 18 residues. This chain's CDR3 is CALSSRDSLGYSNQPQHF. CDR3 nucleotides: TGTGCCCTTTCGAGCCGCGACAGCCTAGGTTATAGCAATCAGCCCCAGCATTTT. Filled out from reference TRBV30 and TRBJ1-5, the complete variable domain reads SQTIHQWPATLVQPVGSPLSLECTVEGTSNPNLYWYRQAAGRGLQLLFYSVGIGQISSEVPQNLSASRPQDRQFILSSKKLLLSDSGFYLCALSSRDSLGYSNQPQHFGDGTRLSIL.

A single count supports this clone. The CDR3 loop reads CASSPPQGPSYGYTF. Here the CDR3 DNA reads TGTGCCAGCAGCCCCCCCCAGGGGCCGTCGTATGGCTACACCTTC. V is TRBV5-6 and J is TRBJ1-2; tentative D call: TRBD1 (6 bases). The CDR3 runs 15 residues. The germline gives CDR1 SGHDT, CDR2 YYEEEE. V lost 4 bases to trimming and J lost 5 bases, with 18 bases between them.

The J gene is TRBJ1-2, the V gene TRBV9; 7 bases align to TRBD1. Germline CDR1 and CDR2: SGDLS and YYNGEE. V lost 2 bases, J lost 2 bases, and 3 bases stayed unmatched. The CDR3 consists of 14 residues. Here the CDR3 DNA reads TGTGCCAGCAGCGTCGGGACAGCGAACTATGGCTACACCTTC. Translation: CASSVGTANYGYTF.

This clone was recorded once. This chain uses TRBV6-6 with TRBJ2-2; 10 bases are a match to TRBD2. V trimming: 11 bases; J trimming: 3 bases; junction bases outside the gene matches: 6. The CDR3 sequence is 14 residues long. The V gene's germline CDR1 is MNHNY and CDR2 SVGAGI (reference sequence). CDR3 in DNA: TGTGCCGGACACGGACTAGCGGACACCGGGGAGCTGTTTTTT. It specifies CAGHGLADTGELFF.

This CDR3 is CAWSVLSGDQPQHF. The DNA of the CDR3 is TGTGCCTGGAGTGTACTTAGCGGTGATCAGCCCCAGCATTTT. The gene calls are TRBV30 and TRBJ1-5, with D uncertain. The germline gives CDR1 GTSNPN, CDR2 SVGIG (reference sequence). This CDR3 is built from 14 residues. V was cut by 0 bases and J by 5 bases, with 11 bases left in between.

The rearrangement uses TRBV11-2 and TRBJ2-2; D is possibly TRBD1 (5 bases). Germline-derived CDR1 and CDR2 are SGHAT and FQNNGV. The germline V and J ends were trimmed by 7 bases and 0 bases, with 15 bases remaining between them. The CDR3 length is 16 residues. This chain's CDR3 is CASTVDSAANTGELFF. CDR3 bases: TGTGCCAGCACCGTAGACAGCGCGGCGAACACCGGGGAGCTGTTTTTT.

The sample holds a few counts of this clone. In DNA form, the CDR3 reads TGTGCCAGCAGTCCCTATCGCGGGGGCTTCTCCTACGAGCAGTACTTC. Amino acids: CASSPYRGGFSYEQYF. The J gene is TRBJ2-7, the V gene TRBV27, with a tentative D call TRBD2 (7 bases). CDR1 is MNHEY and CDR2 is SMNVEV in the germline V gene (reference sequence). Trimming removed 5 bases at V and 0 bases at J, with 17 bases between. The CDR3 extends over 16 amino acids.

V gene TRBV10-3 combines with J gene TRBJ2-5; D possibly corresponds to TRBD2 (6 bases). This CDR3 region has 16 residues. The germline gives CDR1 ENHRY, CDR2 SYGVKD. The ends were cut back, 0 bases at V and 1 base at J, with 12 bases in the middle. The CDR3 nucleotides are TGTGCCATCAGTGAGTCGGGACTTACTGCCCAAGAGACCCAGTACTTC. It codes for CAISESGLTAQETQYF.

The chain recombines TRBV15 with TRBJ2-1, with D possibly being TRBD2 (6 bases). V shed 3 bases and J shed 5 bases, with 20 bases lying between them. The CDR3 is 17 residues long. Germline V CDR1 and CDR2: LNHNV, YYDKDF (reference sequence). The CDR3 coding sequence is TGTGCCACCAGCAGTGGGATTGGGAGGTCGGTAAACAATGAGCAGTTCTTC. Translating gives CATSSGIGRSVNNEQFF.

This clone occurred once. The rearrangement joins TRBV7-8 to TRBJ2-5; D perhaps matches TRBD2 (5 bases). V lost 5 bases to trimming and J lost 1 base, with 14 bases between them. Germline-derived CDR1 and CDR2 are SGHVS and FQNEAQ. This CDR3 is built from 15 residues. This chain's CDR3 is CASSAHLSGQETQYF. In nucleotides, the CDR3 is TGTGCCAGCAGCGCCCATTTGAGCGGCCAAGAGACCCAGTACTTC.

This clone has a handful of counts. CDR3 sequence (DNA): TGTGCCAGCAGTTACGGAGACAGGAACACTGAAGCTTTCTTT. It yields the protein CASSYGDRNTEAFF. The V gene is TRBV6-5, the J gene TRBJ1-1, with a possible D match to TRBD1 (5 bases). V lost 2 bases to trimming and J lost 1 base, with 8 bases between them. The germline gives CDR1 MNHEY, CDR2 SVGAGI. The CDR3 contains 14 residues.

V gene TRBV6-1 combines with J gene TRBJ1-4; possible D gene TRBD1, 5 bases. Between the trimmed V and J ends, which lost 7 bases and 3 bases, there was a span of 12 bases. The CDR3 runs 14 residues. Looked up from germline, CDR1 is MNHNS and CDR2 is SASEGT. Here the CDR3 DNA reads TGTGCCAGCACCGCAGGGTTGGCTAATGAAAAACTGTTTTTT. Encoded protein: CASTAGLANEKLFF.

The genes are TRBV18 and TRBJ1-4; tentative D call: TRBD1 (6 bases). This CDR3 region has 13 residues. Germline CDR1 and CDR2: KGHSH and LQKENI. V was cut by 4 bases and J by 7 bases, with 10 bases left in between. The CDR3 protein is CASSLRTVEKLFF. In nucleotides, the CDR3 is TGTGCCAGCTCACTTCGGACAGTTGAAAAACTGTTTTTT.

The sample holds a few counts of this clone. The J gene is TRBJ2-2, the V gene TRBV5-1, with D maybe TRBD1 (7 bases). Trimming stripped 4 bases from V and 1 base from J, with 14 bases between. CDR3 size: 16 residues. CDR1 is SGHRS, CDR2 YFSETQ, per germline. The CDR3: CASSQGGQRNTGELFF. CDR3 DNA sequence: TGCGCCAGCAGCCAGGGGGGCCAACGGAACACCGGGGAGCTGTTTTTT.